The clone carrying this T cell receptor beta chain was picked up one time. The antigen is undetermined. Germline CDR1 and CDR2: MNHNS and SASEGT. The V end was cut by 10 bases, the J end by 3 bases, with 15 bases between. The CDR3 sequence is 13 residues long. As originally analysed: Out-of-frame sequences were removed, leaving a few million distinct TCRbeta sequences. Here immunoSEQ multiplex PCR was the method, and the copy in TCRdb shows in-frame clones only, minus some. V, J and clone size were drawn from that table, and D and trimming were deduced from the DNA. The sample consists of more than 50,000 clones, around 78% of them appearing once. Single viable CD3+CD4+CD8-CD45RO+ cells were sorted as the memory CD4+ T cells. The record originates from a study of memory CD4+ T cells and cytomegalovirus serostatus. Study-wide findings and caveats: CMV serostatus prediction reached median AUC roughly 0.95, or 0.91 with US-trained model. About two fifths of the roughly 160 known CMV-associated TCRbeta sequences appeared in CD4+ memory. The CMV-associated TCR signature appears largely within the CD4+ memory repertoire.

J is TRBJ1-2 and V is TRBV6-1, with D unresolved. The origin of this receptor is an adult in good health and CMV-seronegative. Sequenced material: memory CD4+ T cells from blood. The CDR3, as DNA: TGTGCCACCCTCCGAGGGCTGGACTATGGCTACACCTTC. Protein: CATLRGLDYGYTF.